This T cell receptor (beta chain) was profiled in a study of blood T cell repertoires in COVID-19. Study background: Italy, Spain and the United States were the sources of the convalescent and acute COVID-19 samples. PBMCs, B-cell-depleted T cells, or T cells provided the cDNA or gDNA that made up the material.

In the original processing: It was from reference gene primer amplification that nucleated cell counts were estimated. This table comes from immunoSEQ multiplex PCR, and its TCRdb copy is limited to in-frame clones, with some not included. From that table come the V and J calls and clone size; the DNA was used to work out D and trimming. The sample has around 270,000 clones, about four fifths seen once; the top ten hold roughly 1.4%. The CDR3 consists of 13 residues. Germline values: CDR1 LNHDA, CDR2 SQIVND (reference sequence). Trimming took 9 bases from V and 5 from J; bases not matched to a gene: 5.

This receptor was taken from a middle-aged woman who had recovered from COVID-19. The sequenced material came from peripheral blood. The rearrangement links TRBV19 to TRBJ2-1; 9 nucleotides align to TRBD1. The CDR3 reads CASKGQGNNEQFF. The CDR3 coding sequence is TGTGCCAGCAAGGGACAGGGAAACAATGAGCAGTTCTTC.